Listed here are 27 T cell receptor beta chains from one sample, sequenced in a study of blood T cell repertoires in COVID-19. Clones were read by immunoSEQ multiplex PCR, and TCRdb kept only the in-frame ones, dropping some. The data contain over 150,000 clones, 88% of them seen just once; the ten biggest clones take up about a sixth. Sequenced material: peripheral blood. These receptors all come from a man aged 50-59 years with COVID-19, enrolled during active disease.

V usage is TRBV27 and J usage is TRBJ2-1; 10 bases agree with TRBD2. Germline CDR1 reads MNHEY; CDR2 reads SMNVEV (reference sequence). This CDR3 contains 17 residues. Germline trimming cut 2 bases from V and 4 bases from J; bases unmatched to any gene: 8. The CDR3 DNA reads TGTGCCAGCAGTTTACGTGTTAGCGGGGGGATTTACAATGAGCAGTTCTTC. Its translation is CASSLRVSGGIYNEQFF.

This clone was found a few times. The rearrangement joins TRBV9 to TRBJ1-3; maybe TRBD1 (6 bases). Germline CDR1 reads SGDLS; CDR2 reads YYNGEE. The CDR3 is made up of 15 amino acids. Trimming removed 2 bases from V and 3 bases from J, with 12 bases in between. The chain's CDR3 is CASSVGHIFGNTIYF. CDR3 nucleotides: TGTGCCAGCAGCGTGGGACACATCTTTGGAAACACCATATATTTT.

The chain carries TRBV7-9 and TRBJ1-2; 8 bases are shared with TRBD1. Per germline, CDR1 SEHNR and CDR2 FQNEAQ (reference sequence). The CDR3 runs to 12 residues. V lost 3 bases, J lost 13 bases, and 7 bases stayed unmatched. The CDR3 DNA reads as TGTGCCAGCAGCTTGCCGGACAGGGCTCTCACCTTC. Amino acids: CASSLPDRALTF.

The chain couples TRBV7-6 to TRBJ2-5; 15 bases are a match to TRBD2. With V trimmed by 1 base and J by 5 bases, 2 bases remained unmatched. The CDR3 runs to 16 residues. CDR1 and CDR2 (germline): SGHVS, FNYEAQ. The CDR3 sequence: CASSLGTSGGAETQYF. The CDR3 DNA reads as TGTGCCAGCAGCTTAGGGACTAGCGGGGGGGCTGAGACCCAGTACTTC.

Written as DNA, the CDR3 is TGCGCCAGCAGCTTTGGACAGGGCACCGGGGAGCTGTTTTTT. Translation: CASSFGQGTGELFF. The chain links TRBV5-1 to TRBJ2-2, with 8 bases lining up with TRBD1. The CDR3 consists of 14 residues. Germline CDR1 reads SGHRS; CDR2 reads YFSETQ. The ends lost 2 bases at V and 4 bases at J; junction bases unmatched: 1. Using reference TRBV5-1 and TRBJ2-2 for the parts outside the CDR3, the full variable domain is KAGVTQTPRYLIKTRGQQVTLSCSPISGHRSVSWYQQTPGQGLQFLFEYFSETQRNKGNFPGRFSGRQFSNSRSEMNVSTLELGDSALYLCASSFGQGTGELFFGEGSRLTVL.

This rearrangement joins TRBV2 to TRBJ2-7; 8 nucleotides match TRBD1. The germline V gene encodes CDR1 SNHLY and CDR2 FYNNEI. The CDR3 covers 14 residues. The V segment lost 6 bases and the J segment 4 bases; nucleotides outside the gene matches: 8. In DNA, the CDR3 is TGTGCCAGCAGGGACAGGGTTTATATGTACGAGCAGTACTTC. It translates to CASRDRVYMYEQYF. The variable domain in full, completed from reference TRBV2 and TRBJ2-7, reads EPEVTQTPSHQVTQMGQEVILRCVPISNHLYFYWYRQILGQKVEFLVSFYNNEISEKSEIFDDQFSVERPDGSNFTLKIRSTKLEDSAMYFCASRDRVYMYEQYFGPGTRLTVT.

The rearrangement links TRBV7-8 to TRBJ2-7, with TRBD2 matching 7 bases. CDR3 length: 14 residues. With 7 bases clipped from V and 2 bases from J, the junction kept 8 bases outside the gene matches. In germline, CDR1 is SGHVS, CDR2 FQNEAQ. The CDR3 protein is CASTRSGGTYEQYF. Here the CDR3 DNA reads TGTGCCAGCACTAGGTCGGGGGGAACCTACGAGCAGTACTTC.

The chain combines TRBV3-1 (or the pseudogene TRBV3-2) with TRBJ2-5; weak D call: TRBD1 (5 bases). V was pared by 4 bases and J by 2 bases, with 8 bases between. This CDR3 contains 13 residues. Per germline, CDR1 LGHDT and CDR2 YNNKEL (reference sequence). In DNA form, the CDR3 reads TGTGCCAGCAGCCGTCAGGGTCAAGAGACCCAGTACTTC. This codes for CASSRQGQETQYF.

This clone appeared once. The chain combines TRBV19 with TRBJ1-2; TRBD1 agrees at 7 bases. The ends lost 4 bases at V and 3 bases at J; junction bases unmatched: 8. This CDR3 has 15 residues. The germline V gene has CDR1 LNHDA and CDR2 SQIVND (reference sequence). This CDR3 reads CASSTRDSQYYGYTF. CDR3 DNA sequence: TGTGCCAGTAGTACCAGGGACAGCCAGTACTATGGCTACACCTTC.

The rearrangement joins TRBV7-8 to TRBJ2-7; tentatively, D is TRBD1 (6 bases). The germline V gene has CDR1 SGHVS and CDR2 FQNEAQ. This CDR3 is built from 14 residues. The V end lost 3 bases, the J end lost 1 base, and 10 bases lay between the germline ends. The CDR3 sequence is CASSFDRTSYEQYF. CDR3 nucleotides: TGTGCCAGCAGCTTTGACAGGACTTCCTACGAGCAGTACTTC.

This clone was observed a single time. The chain carries TRBV4-3 and TRBJ2-1, with TRBD1 as a possible D gene (5 bases). Trimming left V 1 base short and J 3 bases short, with 13 bases between. CDR1 LGHNA and CDR2 YSLEER come from the germline V gene. The CDR3 is 16 residues long. The CDR3: CASSQVRGRVYNEQFF. CDR3 bases: TGCGCCAGCAGCCAAGTTAGGGGAAGGGTCTACAATGAGCAGTTCTTC.

The genes are TRBV7-2 and TRBJ1-2; TRBD1 might be the D (6 bases). V gave up 5 bases and J gave up 3 bases, with 10 bases separating them. The CDR3 has 13 amino acids. Per germline, CDR1 SGHTA and CDR2 FQGNSA. The CDR3 here is CASSGRTDYGYTF. The DNA for the CDR3 is TGTGCCAGCAGCGGACGGACAGACTATGGCTACACCTTC.

The chain links TRBV5-6 to TRBJ2-7; 8 positions agree with TRBD2. Germline-derived CDR1 and CDR2 are SGHDT and YYEEEE. The CDR3 is 15 amino acids. After removal of 1 base from V and 7 bases from J, the junction contained 10 bases not matched to a gene. The chain's CDR3 is CASSLFQAGVEEQYF. CDR3 DNA: TGTGCCAGCAGCTTGTTTCAAGCGGGAGTTGAAGAGCAGTACTTC.

The V and J genes are TRBV18 and TRBJ1-1; D is unresolved. V was shortened by 0 bases and J by 8 bases, with 13 bases between the two germline ends. This CDR3 has 14 amino acids. Germline assignment: CDR1 KGHSH and CDR2 LQKENI. The CDR3 DNA is TGTGCCAGCTCACCACCGGCCAGCGGGGAAGAAGCTTTCTTT. This sequence encodes CASSPPASGEEAFF. Full variable domain (missing parts from reference TRBV18 and TRBJ1-1): NAGVMQNPRHLVRRRGQEARLRCSPMKGHSHVYWYRQLPEEGLKFMVYLQKENIIDESGMPKERFSAEFPKEGPSILRIQQVVRGDSAAYFCASSPPASGEEAFFGQGTRLTVV.

The J gene is TRBJ2-2, the V gene TRBV7-2; possible D gene TRBD2, 5 bases. Germline assignment: CDR1 SGHTA and CDR2 FQGNSA. The CDR3 contains 14 residues. V lost 5 bases and J lost 3, with 10 bases in between. CDR3 coding DNA: TGTGCCAGCAGCACCTGGACTGACACCGGGGAGCTGTTTTTT. Its translation is CASSTWTDTGELFF.

This chain uses TRBV24-1 with TRBJ1-5; possibly TRBD1 for D (5 bases). Per the germline V gene, CDR1 is KGHDR and CDR2 is SFDVKD. The germline V and J ends were trimmed by 5 bases and 3 bases, with 10 bases remaining between them. The CDR3 is 14 amino acids. In DNA, the CDR3 is TGTGCCACCAGTGGAACAGGCAACAATCAGCCCCAGCATTTT. Translating it yields CATSGTGNNQPQHF.

This chain connects TRBV7-2 to TRBJ2-7; D is possibly TRBD1 (5 bases). The CDR3 length is 15 residues. Germline-derived CDR1 and CDR2 are SGHTA and FQGNSA. Between the trimmed V and J ends, which lost 2 bases and 2 bases, there was a span of 13 bases. In DNA, the CDR3 is TGTGCCAGCAGCTTACTACTGGGGCAGACCTACGAGCAGTACTTC. Translation gives CASSLLLGQTYEQYF.

The CDR3 reads CASSLPGTGNEKLFF. The DNA for the CDR3 is TGTGCCAGTAGCTTACCCGGGACAGGGAATGAAAAACTGTTTTTT. This rearrangement joins TRBV19 to TRBJ1-4; TRBD1 matches at 9 bases. J was trimmed by 5 bases and V by 6 bases; bases with no gene match: 7. CDR1 LNHDA and CDR2 SQIVND come from the germline V gene (reference sequence). The CDR3 consists of 15 residues.

The chain recombines TRBV30 with TRBJ2-1, with 9 positions matching TRBD2. The CDR3 covers 15 residues. V lost 4 bases to trimming and J lost 4 bases; unmatched junction nucleotides: 8. Germline values: CDR1 GTSNPN, CDR2 SVGIG (reference sequence). This CDR3 is CAWTTTSGRYNEQFF. CDR3 nucleotides: TGTGCCTGGACTACGACTAGCGGAAGGTACAATGAGCAGTTCTTC.

The rearrangement joins TRBV5-1 to TRBJ2-1, with a possible D match to TRBD2 (6 bases). This CDR3 contains 17 residues. The germline V gene has CDR1 SGHRS and CDR2 YFSETQ. Trimming removed 1 base at V and 4 bases at J, with 18 bases between. DNA for the CDR3: TGCGCCAGCAGCTTGCCCCTCATGGGGGGACCTTACAATGAGCAGTTCTTC. Translation gives CASSLPLMGGPYNEQFF.

Concerning this clone: Since a much larger clone is just one base distant, this may be a read error. This chain joins TRBV6-2 or TRBV6-3 and TRBJ2-5; 7 bases line up with TRBD1. Losses at the gene ends were 5 bases for V and 1 base for J; bases not matched to a gene: 4. The CDR3 is 14 amino acids. CDR1 is MNHEY, CDR2 SVGEGT, per germline. This CDR3 is CASSPGDSQETQYF. The CDR3 coding sequence is TGTGCCAGCAGTCCCGGGGACAGCCAAGAGACCCAGTACTTC.

The table lists this clone with a few counts. The rearrangement joins TRBV30 to TRBJ2-2; TRBD1 might be the D (6 bases). This CDR3 has 12 amino acids. Deletions cut 6 bases from V and 6 bases from J, with 11 bases between. From germline, CDR1 is GTSNPN and CDR2 SVGIG (reference sequence). The CDR3 DNA is TGTGCCTGTACGGACAGCCCCGGGGAGCTGTTTTTT. It encodes CACTDSPGELFF.

The CDR3 region has the DNA TGTGCCAGCAGTCCCGGACTAGCGGATAAAGATACGCAGTATTTT. Amino acids: CASSPGLADKDTQYF. The chain recombines TRBV6-2 or TRBV6-3 with TRBJ2-3, with TRBD2 matching 10 bases. The CDR3 contains 15 residues. V lost 5 bases, J lost 5 bases, and 7 bases stayed unmatched. CDR1 MNHEY and CDR2 SVGEGT come from the germline V gene.

This chain uses TRBV21-1 with TRBJ1-2; whether TRBD1, the table's D call, matches the DNA was not checked. TRBV21-1 is shown as a pseudogene. CDR3 length: 17 residues. CDR3 in DNA: TGTGCCAGCAGCAAAGATCACAAGGGGCGAGATAACTATGGCTACACCTTC. This translates into CASSKDHKGRDNYGYTF.

The rearrangement links TRBV6-2 or TRBV6-3 to TRBJ2-7; D gene unclear. The germline V gene has CDR1 MNHEY and CDR2 SVGEGT. V was cut by 5 bases and J by 3 bases, with 11 bases left in between. This CDR3 spans 13 amino acids. The CDR3 is CASSTAAVYEQYF. The DNA for the CDR3 is TGTGCCAGCAGTACTGCGGCTGTCTACGAGCAGTACTTC.

The rearrangement links TRBV19 to TRBJ2-7; D is perhaps TRBD2 (6 bases). V lost 6 bases to trimming and J lost 2 bases, with 11 bases between them. Germline V CDR1 and CDR2: LNHDA, SQIVND (reference sequence). This CDR3 has 13 residues. CDR3 DNA: TGTGCCAGTAGGCAGCTAGCGCCCTACGAGCAGTACTTC. Encoded protein: CASRQLAPYEQYF.

This sequence joins TRBV28 and TRBJ2-6; 7 bases fit TRBD1. Germline trimming cut 2 bases from V and 1 base from J; bases unmatched to any gene: 8. The CDR3 covers 18 residues. Germline lookup yields CDR1 MDHEN and CDR2 SYDVKM. The CDR3 loop is CASSLLRDSGSGANVLTF. In DNA form, the CDR3 reads TGTGCCAGCAGTTTACTCCGGGACAGCGGATCTGGGGCCAACGTCCTGACTTTC.